Below, 4 T cell receptor beta chains from the same sample are listed, as sequenced in a study of T cell changes during pregnancy in multiple sclerosis. Clones were read by immunoSEQ multiplex PCR, and TCRdb kept only the in-frame ones, dropping some. The data show around 73,000 clones, about 92% seen once. Sequencing was performed on peripheral blood, taken in the third trimester of pregnancy. These receptors originate from a female donor in good health, enrolled as a control in a pregnancy study.

The V call is TRBV9, the J call TRBJ1-1, with a tentative D call TRBD1 (5 bases). The length of the CDR3 is 15 residues. Trimming pared 0 bases from V and 2 bases from J, leaving 11 bases between. Germline CDR1 reads SGDLS; CDR2 reads YYNGEE. The CDR3 region has the DNA TGTGCCAGCAGCGTAGCGACAGCTATCAACACTGAAGCTTTCTTT. Amino acid sequence: CASSVATAINTEAFF.

The chain uses TRBV27 and TRBJ2-1; D not resolved. Trimming stripped 6 bases from V and 1 base from J, with 10 bases between. CDR1 and CDR2 from the germline V gene are MNHEY and SMNVEV (reference sequence). The CDR3 loop spans 14 amino acids. CDR3 sequence reads: CASSPLRSYNEQFF. CDR3 sequence (DNA): TGTGCCAGCAGCCCTCTCCGGTCCTACAATGAGCAGTTCTTC.

The chain couples TRBV28 to TRBJ2-2; 11 nucleotides align to TRBD1. The CDR3 sequence is 16 residues long. CDR1 is MDHEN and CDR2 is SYDVKM in the germline V gene. Trimming at V came to 6 bases and at J to 5 bases, leaving 8 bases not matched to a gene. This chain's CDR3 is CASRLTGTGGTGELFF. Here the CDR3 DNA reads TGTGCCAGCAGACTAACCGGGACAGGGGGTACCGGGGAGCTGTTTTTT. The full variable domain, with the rest looked up from reference TRBV28 and TRBJ2-2, is DVKVTQSSRYLVKRTGEKVFLECVQDMDHENMFWYRQDPGLGLRLIYFSYDVKMKEKGDIPEGYSVSREKKERFSLILESASTNQTSMYLCASRLTGTGGTGELFFGEGSRLTVL.

This clone was observed once. The J gene is TRBJ1-4, the V gene TRBV7-8; the D is unclear. The CDR3 is made up of 14 amino acids. Germline lookup yields CDR1 SGHVS and CDR2 FQNEAQ. The V and J ends lost 5 bases and 8 bases respectively, with 15 bases between them. The CDR3 protein is CASSPWEGGEKLFF. For the CDR3, the DNA is TGTGCCAGCAGCCCCTGGGAGGGTGGGGAAAAACTGTTTTTT.